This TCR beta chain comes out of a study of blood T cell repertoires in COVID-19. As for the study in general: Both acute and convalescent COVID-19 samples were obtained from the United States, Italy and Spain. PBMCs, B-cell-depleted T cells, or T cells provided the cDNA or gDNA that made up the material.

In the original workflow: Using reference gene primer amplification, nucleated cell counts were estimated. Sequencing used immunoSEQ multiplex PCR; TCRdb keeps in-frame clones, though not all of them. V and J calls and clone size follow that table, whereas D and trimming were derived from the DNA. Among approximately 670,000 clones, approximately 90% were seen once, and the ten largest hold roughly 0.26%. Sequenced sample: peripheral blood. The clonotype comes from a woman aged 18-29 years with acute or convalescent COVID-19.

The CDR3 is CASSQGGGRDTEAFF. The DNA for the CDR3 is TGCGCCAGCAGCCAAGGGGGGGGGCGCGATACTGAAGCTTTCTTT. The V gene is TRBV4-3, the J gene TRBJ1-1; D might be TRBD1 (6 bases). Germline V CDR1 and CDR2: LGHNA, YSLEER. V was shortened by 1 base and J by 5 bases, with 14 bases between the two germline ends. There are 15 residues in the CDR3.